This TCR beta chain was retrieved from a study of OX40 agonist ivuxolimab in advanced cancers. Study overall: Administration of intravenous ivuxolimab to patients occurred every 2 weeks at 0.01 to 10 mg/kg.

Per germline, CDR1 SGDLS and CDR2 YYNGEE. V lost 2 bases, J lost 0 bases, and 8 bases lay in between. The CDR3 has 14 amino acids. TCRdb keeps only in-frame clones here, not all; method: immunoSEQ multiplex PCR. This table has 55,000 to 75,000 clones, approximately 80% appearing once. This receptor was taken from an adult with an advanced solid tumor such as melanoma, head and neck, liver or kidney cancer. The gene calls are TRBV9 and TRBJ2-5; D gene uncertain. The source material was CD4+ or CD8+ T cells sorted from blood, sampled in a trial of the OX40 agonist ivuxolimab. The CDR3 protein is CASSVRPNQETQYF. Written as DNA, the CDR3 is TGTGCCAGCAGCGTCCGACCGAACCAAGAGACCCAGTACTTC.